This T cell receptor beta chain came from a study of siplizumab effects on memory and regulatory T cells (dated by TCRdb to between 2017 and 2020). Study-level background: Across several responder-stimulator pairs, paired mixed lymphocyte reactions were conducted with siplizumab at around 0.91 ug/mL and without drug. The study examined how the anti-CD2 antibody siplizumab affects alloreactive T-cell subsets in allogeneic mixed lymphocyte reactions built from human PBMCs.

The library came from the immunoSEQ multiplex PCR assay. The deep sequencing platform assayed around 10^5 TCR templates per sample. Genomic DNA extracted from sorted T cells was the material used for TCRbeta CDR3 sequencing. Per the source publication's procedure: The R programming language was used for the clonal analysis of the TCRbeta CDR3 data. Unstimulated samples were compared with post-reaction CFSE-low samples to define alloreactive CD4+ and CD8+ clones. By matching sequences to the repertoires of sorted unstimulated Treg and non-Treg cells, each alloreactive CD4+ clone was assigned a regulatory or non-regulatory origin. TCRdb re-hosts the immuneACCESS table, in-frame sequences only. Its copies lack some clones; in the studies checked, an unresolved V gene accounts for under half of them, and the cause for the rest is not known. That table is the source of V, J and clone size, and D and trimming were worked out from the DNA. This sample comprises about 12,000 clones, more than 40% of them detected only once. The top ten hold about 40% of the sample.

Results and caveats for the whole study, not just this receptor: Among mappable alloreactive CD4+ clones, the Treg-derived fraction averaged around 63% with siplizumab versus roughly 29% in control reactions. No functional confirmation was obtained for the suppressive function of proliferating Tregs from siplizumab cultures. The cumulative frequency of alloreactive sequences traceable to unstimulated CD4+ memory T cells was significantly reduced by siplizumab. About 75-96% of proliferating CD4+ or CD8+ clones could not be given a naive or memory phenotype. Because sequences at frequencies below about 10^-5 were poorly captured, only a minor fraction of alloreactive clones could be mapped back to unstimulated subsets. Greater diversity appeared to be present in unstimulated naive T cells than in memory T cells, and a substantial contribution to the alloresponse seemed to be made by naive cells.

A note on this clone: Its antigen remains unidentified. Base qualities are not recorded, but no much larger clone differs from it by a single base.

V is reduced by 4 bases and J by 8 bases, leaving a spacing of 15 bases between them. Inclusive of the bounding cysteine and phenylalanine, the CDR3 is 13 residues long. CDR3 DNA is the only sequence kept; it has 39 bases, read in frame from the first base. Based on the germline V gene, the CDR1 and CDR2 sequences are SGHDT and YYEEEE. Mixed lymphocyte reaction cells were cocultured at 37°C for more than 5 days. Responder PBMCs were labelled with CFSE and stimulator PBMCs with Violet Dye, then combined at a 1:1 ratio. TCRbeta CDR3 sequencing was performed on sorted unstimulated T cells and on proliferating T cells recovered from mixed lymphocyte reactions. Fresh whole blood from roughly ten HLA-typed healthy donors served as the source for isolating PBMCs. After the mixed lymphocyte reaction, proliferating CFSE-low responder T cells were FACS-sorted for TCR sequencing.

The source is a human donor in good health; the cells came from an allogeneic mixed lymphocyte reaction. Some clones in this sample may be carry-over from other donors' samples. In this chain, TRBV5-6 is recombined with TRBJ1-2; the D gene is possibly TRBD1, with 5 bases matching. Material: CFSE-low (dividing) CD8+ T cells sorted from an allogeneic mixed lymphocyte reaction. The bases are TGTGCCAGCAGCCTCATGGGGGTTTTGGGCTACACCTTC. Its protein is CASSLMGVLGYTF.